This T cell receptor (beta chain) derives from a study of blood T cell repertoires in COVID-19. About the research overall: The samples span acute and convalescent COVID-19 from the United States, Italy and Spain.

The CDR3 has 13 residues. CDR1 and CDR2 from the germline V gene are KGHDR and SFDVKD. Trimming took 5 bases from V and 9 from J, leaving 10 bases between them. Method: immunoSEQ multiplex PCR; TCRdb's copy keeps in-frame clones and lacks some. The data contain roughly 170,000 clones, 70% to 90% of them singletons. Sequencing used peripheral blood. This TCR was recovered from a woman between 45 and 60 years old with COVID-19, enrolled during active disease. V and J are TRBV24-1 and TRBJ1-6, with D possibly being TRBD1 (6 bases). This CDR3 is CATSAGVSSPLHF. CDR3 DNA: TGTGCCACCAGTGCAGGGGTGTCTTCACCCCTCCACTTT.